Each of the 30 T cell receptor beta chains below was sequenced from the same sample in a study of CD8+CD57+ T cells in acquired aplastic anemia. Using genomic DNA as the template, TCR beta VDJ and CDR3 profiling was carried out. TCRdb reprocessed the reads via MiXCR and lists one record per CDR3 protein. The table has roughly 170,000 distinct CDR3 sequences, about 50% seen once. Flow cytometry had shown expanded CD8+CD57+ cells in the patients chosen for sequencing. The sequenced sample consisted of sorted CD4+, CD8+, or CD8+CD57+ T cells (not recorded which) from PBMCs. The source of these receptors is a human donor with aplastic anemia.

The gene calls are TRBV2 and TRBJ1-5; TRBD1 is a possible D gene (6 bases). Trimming took off 1 base at V and 6 bases at J, with 10 bases between the two ends. The CDR3 runs 14 residues. The germline V gene has CDR1 SNHLY and CDR2 FYNNEI. The CDR3 sequence: CASSEGRGGQPQHF. In DNA form, the CDR3 reads TGTGCCAGCAGTGAAGGCAGGGGAGGTCAGCCCCAGCATTTT.

This clonotype was recorded many times. An end of the junction does not agree with germline; a read error may underlie this. The rearrangement joins TRBV24-1 to TRBJ2-2, with 15 bases matching TRBD2. The CDR3 length is 15 residues. Germline CDR1 and CDR2: KGHDR and SFDVKD. The CDR3 protein is CNSRTSGGATGELFF. The CDR3 DNA reads as TGCAACTCCCGGACTAGCGGGGGGGCTACCGGGGAGCTGTTTTTT.

Points on this clonotype: One end of the junction is discordant with germline, which a read error may explain. This chain joins TRBV7-8 and TRBJ1-5; D is uncertain. This CDR3 comprises 12 residues. The germline V gene encodes CDR1 SGHVS and CDR2 FQNEAQ. CDR3 nucleotides: TGCGCCAGCAGCCAAGCGGGTCAGCCCCAGCATTTT. Translation gives CASSQAGQPQHF.

The chain uses TRBV30 and TRBJ1-1, with 7 nucleotides matching TRBD1. Trimming took 1 base from V and 1 from J; bases not matched to a gene: 9. Germline V CDR1 and CDR2: GTSNPN, SVGIG (reference sequence). This CDR3 comprises 16 residues. CDR3 coding DNA: TGTGCCTGGAGTGCTGACAGGGTTGGGAGGAACACTGAAGCTTTCTTT. Its protein product is CAWSADRVGRNTEAFF.

This clonotype was observed at least ten times. The V and J genes are TRBV3-1 and TRBJ2-1, with a weak D call TRBD2 (5 bases). Trimming cost V 3 bases and J 5 bases, with 5 bases left between them. The CDR3 runs to 12 residues. CDR1 LGHDT and CDR2 YNNKEL come from the germline V gene (reference sequence). In DNA, the CDR3 is TGTGCCAGCAGCCACGGGGACAATGAGCAGTTCTTC. This codes for CASSHGDNEQFF.

This clonotype appeared many times. The gene calls are TRBV11-2 and TRBJ2-7; maybe TRBD1 (6 bases). V gave up 5 bases and J gave up 5 bases, with 16 bases separating them. This CDR3 has 14 amino acids. Germline CDR1 reads SGHAT; CDR2 reads FQNNGV. The CDR3 reads CASSENRVLNEQYF. CDR3 in DNA: TGTGCCAGCAGCGAAAACAGGGTTTTGAACGAGCAGTACTTC.

J is TRBJ2-3 and V is TRBV20-1, with D perhaps matching TRBD2 (6 bases). The CDR3 extends over 11 amino acids. V shed 6 bases and J shed 6 bases, with 10 bases lying between them. Germline V lookup: CDR1 DFQATT, CDR2 SNEGSKA (reference sequence). The CDR3 is CSAPEGDTQYF. Written as DNA, the CDR3 is TGCAGTGCGCCGGAGGGGGATACGCAGTATTTT.

The V and J genes are TRBV5-4 and TRBJ1-1, with TRBD1 matching 11 bases. V dropped 4 bases and J dropped 6; count of bases not matched to a gene: 5. The CDR3 extends over 14 amino acids. Germline assignment: CDR1 SGHNT and CDR2 YYREEE (reference sequence). CDR3 protein: CASSLPDRGPEAFF. The CDR3 bases are TGTGCCAGCAGCCTACCGGACAGGGGGCCTGAAGCTTTCTTT.

This clonotype was seen more than once but under ten times. The CDR3 spells CATSKGDLNTEAFF. CDR3 nucleotide sequence: TGTGCCACCAGCAAGGGAGATTTGAACACTGAAGCTTTCTTT. The V gene is TRBV15, the J gene TRBJ1-1; D unresolved. The CDR3 length is 14 residues. The germline V gene has CDR1 LNHNV and CDR2 YYDKDF (reference sequence). The V and J ends lost 4 bases and 0 bases respectively, with 9 bases between them.

This clonotype has a single count. This chain links TRBV5-1 with TRBJ1-2, with a possible D match to TRBD1 (5 bases). The CDR3 loop spans 15 amino acids. Germline CDR1 SGHRS, CDR2 YFSETQ. V was cut by 4 bases and J by 7 bases, with 20 bases left in between. The CDR3 loop is CASSPQGWGRRGYTF. The DNA for the CDR3 is TGCGCCAGCAGCCCGCAGGGATGGGGTCGACGTGGCTACACCTTC.

Notes on this clonotype: One junction end does not reproduce the germline sequence, and a read error may be involved. J is TRBJ1-2 and V is TRBV7-9; unclear D gene. Per germline, CDR1 SEHNR and CDR2 FQNEAQ (reference sequence). The CDR3 sequence is 12 residues long. CDR3 DNA: TGTGCCATCAGCCCGGCCGCCTATGGCTACACCTTC. Amino acids: CAISPAAYGYTF. Looking up the rest from reference TRBV7-9 and TRBJ1-2 gives the full variable domain: DTGVSQNPRHKITKRGQNVTFRCDPISEHNRLYWYRQTLGQGPEFLTYFQNEAQLEKSRLLSDRFSAERPKGSFSTLEIQRTEQGDSAMYLCAISPAAYGYTFGSGTRLTVV.

At least ten counts were recorded for this clonotype. The CDR3 here is CASSETTSEQYF. CDR3 coding DNA: TGTGCCAGCAGCGAGACGACTAGCGAGCAGTACTTC. The chain links TRBV7-9 to TRBJ2-7, with D maybe TRBD2 (6 bases). This CDR3 comprises 12 residues. V lost 5 bases to trimming and J lost 6 bases, with 11 bases between them. Germline loops: CDR1 SEHNR, CDR2 FQNEAQ (reference sequence).

The rearrangement uses TRBV10-3 and TRBJ1-6; D remains ambiguous. V was shortened by 0 bases and J by 7 bases, with 7 bases between the two germline ends. The CDR3 covers 14 residues. Germline loops: CDR1 ENHRY, CDR2 SYGVKD. CDR3 coding DNA: TGTGCCATCAGTGAGTCCAGTGGGAATTCACCCCTCCACTTT. Translation gives CAISESSGNSPLHF.

The chain couples TRBV24-1 to TRBJ2-1; 8 bases fit TRBD1. This CDR3 comprises 15 residues. J was trimmed by 9 bases and V by 4 bases; bases with no gene match: 10. Germline assignment: CDR1 KGHDR and CDR2 SFDVKD. The CDR3 spells CATSDVGQGKGEQFF. CDR3 DNA: TGTGCCACCAGTGACGTAGGACAGGGCAAGGGTGAGCAGTTCTTC.

Remarks on this clonotype: The junction shows a germline mismatch at one end, possibly a read error. The chain uses TRBV7-8 and TRBJ1-3; D remains unclear. The CDR3 covers 13 residues. Germline values: CDR1 SGHVS, CDR2 FQNEAQ. DNA of the CDR3: TGTGCCAACAGCTTAGGCACTGGAAACACCATATATTTT. Its protein product is CANSLGTGNTIYF.

The V call is TRBV20-1, the J call TRBJ2-1; D gene uncertain. CDR3 length: 14 amino acids. V dropped 6 bases and J dropped 3 bases, with 15 bases sitting between them. Germline CDR1 and CDR2: DFQATT and SNEGSKA (reference sequence). The CDR3 sequence: CSARLATDYNEQFF. CDR3 nucleotide sequence: TGCAGTGCCCGACTGGCGACTGACTACAATGAGCAGTTCTTC.

The J gene is TRBJ1-2, the V gene TRBV19; D ambiguous. CDR3 length: 13 amino acids. From germline, CDR1 is LNHDA and CDR2 SQIVND (reference sequence). V shed 3 bases and J shed 2 bases, with 7 bases lying between them. CDR3 region: CASSIGGNYGYTF. For the CDR3, the DNA is TGTGCCAGTAGTATTGGCGGAAACTATGGCTACACCTTC.

The table lists this clonotype with a few counts. The V call is TRBV2, the J call TRBJ2-7, with 8 bases fitting TRBD1. The CDR3 sequence is 13 residues long. With V trimmed by 3 bases and J by 4 bases, 2 bases remained unmatched. The germline CDR1 and CDR2 sequences are SNHLY and FYNNEI. The CDR3 spells CASSDRGRYEQYF. The CDR3 DNA follows: TGTGCCAGCAGTGACAGGGGGCGATACGAGCAGTACTTC.

This clonotype was picked up a small number of times. This chain connects TRBV19 to TRBJ2-2; D is possibly TRBD1 (5 bases). Trimming took 11 bases from V and 9 from J, leaving 10 bases between them. Germline CDR1 and CDR2: LNHDA and SQIVND (reference sequence). This CDR3 comprises 10 residues. CDR3 DNA sequence: TGTGCCTCAAAGGGGTGGGAGCTGTTTTTT. It encodes CASKGWELFF. The full variable domain, completed using reference TRBV19 and TRBJ2-2, is DGGITQSPKYLFRKEGQNVTLSCEQNLNHDAMYWYRQDPGQGLRLIYYSQIVNDFQKGDIAEGYSVSREKKESFPLTVTSAQKNPTAFYLCASKGWELFFGEGSRLTVL.

This clonotype showed up just once. CDR3 in DNA: TGTGCCAGCAGCCCTCGGACAGGTGTTGGCTACGAGCAGTACTTC. Protein sequence: CASSPRTGVGYEQYF. J is TRBJ2-7 and V is TRBV7-2, with 7 bases aligning to TRBD1. The CDR3 totals 15 residues. Trimming took 5 bases from V and 3 from J; bases not matched to a gene: 10. Germline CDR1 is SGHTA and CDR2 is FQGNSA.

In its sample, this clonotype was seen many times. This chain connects TRBV6-1 to TRBJ1-1; D remains ambiguous. V was pared by 6 bases and J by 0 bases, with 11 bases between. Germline V gene sequence: CDR1 MNHNS, CDR2 SASEGT. The CDR3 covers 14 residues. CDR3 DNA sequence: TGTGCCAGCAGCATGGTGACGATGAACACTGAAGCTTTCTTT. This sequence encodes CASSMVTMNTEAFF.

The chain uses TRBV15 and TRBJ2-5, with a tentative D call TRBD1 (5 bases). V was trimmed by 0 bases and J by 2 bases, leaving 13 bases between them. Looked up from germline, CDR1 is LNHNV and CDR2 is YYDKDF (reference sequence). The CDR3 consists of 16 residues. This CDR3 is CATSRDQEGAQETQYF. For the CDR3, the DNA is TGTGCCACCAGCAGAGATCAGGAAGGGGCGCAAGAGACCCAGTACTTC.

The CDR3 DNA sequence: TGTGCCACCAGTGATCTGAACAGATCGCAGTTCTTC. It specifies CATSDLNRSQFF. The chain uses TRBV24-1 and TRBJ2-1; the D is unclear. Germline V gene data show CDR1 as KGHDR and CDR2 as SFDVKD. The V and J ends lost 3 bases and 12 bases respectively, with 11 bases between them. CDR3 size: 12 residues.

The J gene is TRBJ1-4, the V gene TRBV24-1, with D possibly matching TRBD1 (6 bases). This CDR3 is built from 16 residues. Germline V gene sequence: CDR1 KGHDR, CDR2 SFDVKD. V lost 2 bases to trimming and J lost 5 bases, with 14 bases between them. Written as DNA, the CDR3 is TGTGCCACCAGTGATTCTTCGGGGGGCCAAAATGAAAAACTGTTTTTT. This codes for CATSDSSGGQNEKLFF.

In this sample, this clonotype turned up a few times. The rearrangement uses TRBV7-9 and TRBJ1-6; no clear D gene. The ends were cut back, 2 bases at V and 10 bases at J, with 9 bases in the middle. The germline V gene encodes CDR1 SEHNR and CDR2 FQNEAQ (reference sequence). The CDR3 length is 13 residues. CDR3 nucleotides: TGTGCCAGCAGCTTAAGTCTTCAGTCACCCCTCCACTTT. Translating gives CASSLSLQSPLHF.

This clonotype was recorded a few times. The chain carries TRBV15 and TRBJ2-1; possibly TRBD2 for D (5 bases). CDR1 is LNHNV and CDR2 is YYDKDF in the germline V gene (reference sequence). This CDR3 has 17 amino acids. V was clipped by 3 bases and J by 4 bases, with 19 bases between them. CDR3 in DNA: TGTGCCACCAGCAGGTTGCGAGGGCCTAGCCGGTACAATGAGCAGTTCTTC. Encoded protein: CATSRLRGPSRYNEQFF.

V usage is TRBV24-1 and J usage is TRBJ2-3, with 12 bases that match TRBD2. Germline V gene data show CDR1 as KGHDR and CDR2 as SFDVKD. The trim removed 12 bases at V and 0 bases at J, leaving 9 bases unmatched. The CDR3 totals 16 residues. This CDR3 is CAPKRTSGASTDTQYF. CDR3 DNA: TGTGCCCCGAAACGGACTAGCGGGGCTAGCACAGATACGCAGTATTTT.

This chain joins TRBV19 and TRBJ1-5; D uncertain. V shed 3 bases and J shed 3 bases, with 9 bases lying between them. Germline V gene data show CDR1 as LNHDA and CDR2 as SQIVND (reference sequence). The CDR3 extends over 14 amino acids. The CDR3 DNA reads as TGTGCCAGTAGTATGGATAGGGTCAATCAGCCCCAGCATTTT. The encoded protein is CASSMDRVNQPQHF.

This chain links TRBV10-2 with TRBJ2-2; D gene ambiguous. Germline V gene sequence: CDR1 WSHSY, CDR2 SAAADI. The CDR3 sequence is 12 residues long. Trimming left V 0 bases short and J 8 bases short, with 4 bases between. CDR3 region: CASSESSGELFF. Written as DNA, the CDR3 is TGCGCCAGCAGTGAGTCGAGTGGGGAGCTGTTTTTT.

This clonotype was seen only once. The rearrangement links TRBV10-3 to TRBJ1-2; the D is unclear. Per the germline V gene, CDR1 is ENHRY and CDR2 is SYGVKD. The CDR3 runs to 14 residues. Trimming took off 6 bases at V and 5 bases at J, with 16 bases between the two ends. The DNA for the CDR3 is TGTGCCATCAGGGATTTTCTTGGGCAGTATGGCTACACCTTC. It is translated as CAIRDFLGQYGYTF.